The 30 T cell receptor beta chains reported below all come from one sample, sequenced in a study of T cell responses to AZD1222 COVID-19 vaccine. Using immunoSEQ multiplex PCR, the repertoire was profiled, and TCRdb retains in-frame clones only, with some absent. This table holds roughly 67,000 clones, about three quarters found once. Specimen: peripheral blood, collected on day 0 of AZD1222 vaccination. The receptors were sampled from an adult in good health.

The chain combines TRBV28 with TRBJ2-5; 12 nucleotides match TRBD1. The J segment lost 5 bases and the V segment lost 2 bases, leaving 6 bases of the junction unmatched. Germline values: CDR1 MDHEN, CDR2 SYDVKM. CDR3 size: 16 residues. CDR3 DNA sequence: TGTGCCAGCAGTTTAAGAGGGACAGGGGGCCACGAGACCCAGTACTTC. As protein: CASSLRGTGGHETQYF.

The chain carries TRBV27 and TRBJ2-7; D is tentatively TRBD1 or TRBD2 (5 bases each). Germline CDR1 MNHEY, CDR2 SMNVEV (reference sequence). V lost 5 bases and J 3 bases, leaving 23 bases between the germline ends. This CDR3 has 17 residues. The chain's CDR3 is CASSVIPGRIADYEQYF. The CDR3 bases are TGTGCCAGCAGTGTAATACCGGGACGGATAGCTGACTACGAGCAGTACTTC.

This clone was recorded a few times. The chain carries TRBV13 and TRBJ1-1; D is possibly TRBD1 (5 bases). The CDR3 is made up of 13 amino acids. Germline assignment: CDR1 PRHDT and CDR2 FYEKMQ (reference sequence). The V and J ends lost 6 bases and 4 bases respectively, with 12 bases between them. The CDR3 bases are TGTGCCAGCAGTCAAGGGGTGCTCACTGAAGCTTTCTTT. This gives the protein CASSQGVLTEAFF.

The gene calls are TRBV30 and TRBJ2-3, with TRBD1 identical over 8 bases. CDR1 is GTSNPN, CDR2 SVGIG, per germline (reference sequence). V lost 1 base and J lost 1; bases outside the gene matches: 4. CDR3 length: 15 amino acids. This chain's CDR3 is CAWSGTGFGTDTQYF. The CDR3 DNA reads TGTGCCTGGAGTGGGACAGGGTTTGGCACAGATACGCAGTATTTT.

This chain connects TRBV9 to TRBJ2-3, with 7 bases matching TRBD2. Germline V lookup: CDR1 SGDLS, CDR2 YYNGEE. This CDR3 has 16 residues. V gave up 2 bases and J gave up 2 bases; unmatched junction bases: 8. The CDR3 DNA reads TGTGCCAGCAGCGTCGGCGGGGGACTCCTCACAGATACGCAGTATTTT. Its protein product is CASSVGGGLLTDTQYF.

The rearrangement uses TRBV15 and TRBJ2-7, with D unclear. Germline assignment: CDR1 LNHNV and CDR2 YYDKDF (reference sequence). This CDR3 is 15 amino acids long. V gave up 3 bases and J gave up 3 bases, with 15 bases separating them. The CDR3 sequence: CATSRGMLVNYEQYF. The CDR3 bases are TGTGCCACCAGCAGGGGTATGCTCGTTAACTACGAGCAGTACTTC.

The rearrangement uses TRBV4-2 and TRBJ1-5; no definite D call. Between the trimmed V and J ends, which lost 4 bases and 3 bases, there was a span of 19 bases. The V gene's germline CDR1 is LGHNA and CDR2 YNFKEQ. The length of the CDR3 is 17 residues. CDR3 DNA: TGTGCCAGCAGCCCCCTCGTTGGGAATTTGGTCAATCAGCCCCAGCATTTT. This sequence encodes CASSPLVGNLVNQPQHF.

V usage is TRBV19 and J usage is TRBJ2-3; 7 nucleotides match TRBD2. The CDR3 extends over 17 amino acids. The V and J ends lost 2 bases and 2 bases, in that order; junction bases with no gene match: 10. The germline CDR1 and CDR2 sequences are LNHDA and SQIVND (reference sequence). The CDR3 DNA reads TGTGCCAGTAGTATAACATCCAGACTAGCTTTCACAGATACGCAGTATTTT. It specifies CASSITSRLAFTDTQYF.

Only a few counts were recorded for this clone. The CDR3 DNA follows: TGTGCCAGCAGCCAAGTTTTCGGGGGGGGAATCACAGATACGCAGTATTTT. Translating gives CASSQVFGGGITDTQYF. This chain connects TRBV3-1 (or the pseudogene TRBV3-2) to TRBJ2-3, with 8 bases matching TRBD2. V was pared by 1 base and J by 2 bases, with 8 bases of the junction left unmatched. This CDR3 is built from 17 residues. In germline, CDR1 is LGHDT, CDR2 YNNKEL (reference sequence).

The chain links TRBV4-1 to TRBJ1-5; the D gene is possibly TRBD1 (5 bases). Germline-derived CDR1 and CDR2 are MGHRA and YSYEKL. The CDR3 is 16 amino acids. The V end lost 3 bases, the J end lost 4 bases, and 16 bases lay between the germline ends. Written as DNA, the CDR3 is TGCGCCAGCAGCCAGCCTTTTACGGGGCCTAATCAGCCCCAGCATTTT. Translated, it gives CASSQPFTGPNQPQHF.

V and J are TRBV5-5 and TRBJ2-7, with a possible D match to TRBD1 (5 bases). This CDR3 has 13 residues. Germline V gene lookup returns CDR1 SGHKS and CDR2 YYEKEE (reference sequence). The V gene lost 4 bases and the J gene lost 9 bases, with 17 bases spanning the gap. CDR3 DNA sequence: TGTGCCAGCAGCCTGGGGCGGCTTCCCGGGCAGTACTTC. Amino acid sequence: CASSLGRLPGQYF. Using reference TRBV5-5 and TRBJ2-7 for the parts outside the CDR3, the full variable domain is DAGVTQSPTHLIKTRGQQVTLRCSPISGHKSVSWYQQVLGQGPQFIFQYYEKEERGRGNFPDRFSARQFPNYSSELNVNALLLGDSALYLCASSLGRLPGQYFGPGTRLTVT.

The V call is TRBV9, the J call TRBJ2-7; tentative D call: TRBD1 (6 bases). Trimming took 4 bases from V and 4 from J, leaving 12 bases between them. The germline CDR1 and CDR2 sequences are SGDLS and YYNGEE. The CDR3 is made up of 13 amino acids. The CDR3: CASSRTGIYEQYF. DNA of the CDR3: TGTGCCAGCAGCAGAACAGGGATATACGAGCAGTACTTC.

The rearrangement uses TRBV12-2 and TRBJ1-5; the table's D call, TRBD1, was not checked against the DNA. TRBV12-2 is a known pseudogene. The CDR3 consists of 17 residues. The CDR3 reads CASRCTGAPRWNQPQHF. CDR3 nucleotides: TGTGCAAGTCGCTGCACTGGGGCCCCGCGATGGAATCAGCCCCAGCATTTT.

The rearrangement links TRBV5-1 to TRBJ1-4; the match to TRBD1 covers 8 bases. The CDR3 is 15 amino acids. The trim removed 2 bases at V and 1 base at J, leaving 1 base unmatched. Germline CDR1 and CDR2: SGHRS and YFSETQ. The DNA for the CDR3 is TGCGCCAGCAGCTTAGGACAGGGAACTAATGAAAAACTGTTTTTT. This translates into CASSLGQGTNEKLFF.

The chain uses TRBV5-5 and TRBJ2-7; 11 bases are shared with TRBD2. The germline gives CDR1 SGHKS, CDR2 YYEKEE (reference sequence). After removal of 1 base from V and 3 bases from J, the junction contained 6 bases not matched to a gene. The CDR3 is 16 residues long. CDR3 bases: TGTGCCAGCAGCTTGTCTCTGGGACTAGCGGACTACGAGCAGTACTTC. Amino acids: CASSLSLGLADYEQYF.

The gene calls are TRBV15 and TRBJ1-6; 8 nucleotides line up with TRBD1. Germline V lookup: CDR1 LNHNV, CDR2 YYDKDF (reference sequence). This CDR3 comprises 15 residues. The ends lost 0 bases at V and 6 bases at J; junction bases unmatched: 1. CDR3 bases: TGTGCCACCAGCAGAGAGACAGGGGTTAATTCACCCCTCCACTTT. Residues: CATSRETGVNSPLHF.

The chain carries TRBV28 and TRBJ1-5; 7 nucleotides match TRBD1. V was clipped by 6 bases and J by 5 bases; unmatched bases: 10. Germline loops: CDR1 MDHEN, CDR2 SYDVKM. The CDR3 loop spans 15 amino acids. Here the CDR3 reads CASRKGQLRDQPQHF. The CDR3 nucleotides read TGTGCCAGCAGGAAGGGACAGCTAAGGGATCAGCCCCAGCATTTT. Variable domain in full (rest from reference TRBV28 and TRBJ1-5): DVKVTQSSRYLVKRTGEKVFLECVQDMDHENMFWYRQDPGLGLRLIYFSYDVKMKEKGDIPEGYSVSREKKERFSLILESASTNQTSMYLCASRKGQLRDQPQHFGDGTRLSIL.

DNA of the CDR3: TGTGCCAGCAGCGTAGGGGGATACTCTGGGGCCAACGTCCTGACTTTC. Translating gives CASSVGGYSGANVLTF. V usage is TRBV9 and J usage is TRBJ2-6; no clear D. V lost 0 bases to trimming and J lost 0 bases, with 7 bases between them. This CDR3 contains 16 residues. CDR1 and CDR2 (germline): SGDLS, YYNGEE.

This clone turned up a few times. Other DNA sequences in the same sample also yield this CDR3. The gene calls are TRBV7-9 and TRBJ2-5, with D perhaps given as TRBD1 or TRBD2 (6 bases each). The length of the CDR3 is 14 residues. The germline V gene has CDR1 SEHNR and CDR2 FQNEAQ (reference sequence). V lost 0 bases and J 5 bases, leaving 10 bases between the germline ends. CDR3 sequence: CASSLAGGVETQYF. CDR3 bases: TGTGCCAGCAGCTTAGCCGGGGGCGTGGAGACCCAGTACTTC.

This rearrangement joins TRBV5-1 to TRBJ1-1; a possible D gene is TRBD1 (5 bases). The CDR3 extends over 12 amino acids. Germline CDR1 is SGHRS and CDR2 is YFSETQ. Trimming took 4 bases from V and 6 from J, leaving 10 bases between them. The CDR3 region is CASSAGTAEAFF. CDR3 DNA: TGCGCCAGCAGCGCCGGGACGGCTGAAGCTTTCTTT. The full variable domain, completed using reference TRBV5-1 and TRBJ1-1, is KAGVTQTPRYLIKTRGQQVTLSCSPISGHRSVSWYQQTPGQGLQFLFEYFSETQRNKGNFPGRFSGRQFSNSRSEMNVSTLELGDSALYLCASSAGTAEAFFGQGTRLTVV.

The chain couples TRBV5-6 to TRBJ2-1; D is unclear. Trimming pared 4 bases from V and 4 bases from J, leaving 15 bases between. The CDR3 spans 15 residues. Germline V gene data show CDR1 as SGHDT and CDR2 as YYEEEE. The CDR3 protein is CASSPSERPYNEQFF. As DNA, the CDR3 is TGTGCCAGCAGCCCCTCCGAACGACCGTACAATGAGCAGTTCTTC.

CDR3 amino acids: CATQGFSTDTQYF. CDR3 DNA: TGTGCCACGCAGGGGTTTAGCACAGATACGCAGTATTTT. The chain has TRBV10-3 and TRBJ2-3, with D perhaps TRBD1 (6 bases). With 10 bases removed from V and 0 bases from J, the gap between germline ends came to 11 bases. Germline V lookup: CDR1 ENHRY, CDR2 SYGVKD. The CDR3 runs 13 residues.

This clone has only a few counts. CDR3 residues: CASSYGTGDGYTF. The CDR3, as DNA: TGTGCCAGCAGCTATGGGACAGGAGATGGCTACACCTTC. The V call is TRBV5-5, the J call TRBJ1-2; 8 positions agree with TRBD1. This CDR3 has 13 amino acids. V dropped 3 bases and J dropped 6; count of bases not matched to a gene: 4. The germline V gene has CDR1 SGHKS and CDR2 YYEKEE (reference sequence). Filled out from reference TRBV5-5 and TRBJ1-2, the complete variable domain reads DAGVTQSPTHLIKTRGQQVTLRCSPISGHKSVSWYQQVLGQGPQFIFQYYEKEERGRGNFPDRFSARQFPNYSSELNVNALLLGDSALYLCASSYGTGDGYTFGSGTRLTVV.

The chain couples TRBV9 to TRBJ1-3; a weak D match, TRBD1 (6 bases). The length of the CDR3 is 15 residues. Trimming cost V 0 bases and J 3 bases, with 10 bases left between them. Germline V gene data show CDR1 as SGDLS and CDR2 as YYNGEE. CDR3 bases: TGTGCCAGCAGCGTAGAGGGGGTGGGTGGAAACACCATATATTTT. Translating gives CASSVEGVGGNTIYF.

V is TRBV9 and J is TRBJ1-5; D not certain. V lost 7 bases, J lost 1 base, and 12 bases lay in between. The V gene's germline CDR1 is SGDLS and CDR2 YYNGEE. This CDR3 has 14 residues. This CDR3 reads CASSPTGSNQPQHF. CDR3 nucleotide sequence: TGTGCCAGCTCACCGACCGGGAGCAATCAGCCCCAGCATTTT.

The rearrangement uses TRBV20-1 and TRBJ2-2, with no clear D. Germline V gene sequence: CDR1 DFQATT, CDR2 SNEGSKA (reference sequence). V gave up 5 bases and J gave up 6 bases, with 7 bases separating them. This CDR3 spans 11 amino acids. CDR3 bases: TGCAGTGCTGTAAGGCCCGGGGAGCTGTTTTTT. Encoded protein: CSAVRPGELFF.

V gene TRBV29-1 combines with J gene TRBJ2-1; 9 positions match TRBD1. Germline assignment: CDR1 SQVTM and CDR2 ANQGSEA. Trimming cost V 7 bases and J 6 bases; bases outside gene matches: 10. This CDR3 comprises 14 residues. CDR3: CSAGTGYLANEQFF. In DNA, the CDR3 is TGCAGCGCCGGGACAGGGTACCTAGCCAATGAGCAGTTCTTC.

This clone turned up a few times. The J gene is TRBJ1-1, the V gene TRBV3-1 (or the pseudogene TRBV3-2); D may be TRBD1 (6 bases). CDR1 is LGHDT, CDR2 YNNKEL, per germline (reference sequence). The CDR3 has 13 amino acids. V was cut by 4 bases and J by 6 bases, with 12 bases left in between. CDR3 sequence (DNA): TGTGCCAGCAGCCTACAGGGTTCGGCTGAAGCTTTCTTT. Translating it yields CASSLQGSAEAFF.

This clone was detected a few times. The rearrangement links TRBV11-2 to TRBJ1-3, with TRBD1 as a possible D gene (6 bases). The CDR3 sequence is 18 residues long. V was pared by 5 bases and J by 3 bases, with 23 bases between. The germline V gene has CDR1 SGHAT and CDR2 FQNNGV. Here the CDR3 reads CASSTRPGLGAYGNTIYF. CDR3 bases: TGTGCCAGCAGCACACGCCCCGGGTTGGGGGCGTATGGAAACACCATATATTTT.

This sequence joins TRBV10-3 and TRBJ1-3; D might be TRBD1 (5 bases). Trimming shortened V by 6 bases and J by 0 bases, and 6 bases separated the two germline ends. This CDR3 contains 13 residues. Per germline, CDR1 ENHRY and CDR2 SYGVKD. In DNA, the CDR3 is TGTGCCATCAGGGACACCTCTGGAAACACCATATATTTT. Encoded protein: CAIRDTSGNTIYF.